These 23 T cell receptor beta chains share one sample of origin, sequenced in a study of chemoradiotherapy in HPV16-positive cancers. Measured with immunoSEQ multiplex PCR; TCRdb has only the in-frame clones, and not every one. The table lists 2,500 to 3,000 clones, around 88% of them singletons. The material sequenced was tumor tissue, taken from a patient who underwent chemoradiotherapy. The receptor source for this set is a human donor with HPV-associated anogenital cancer.

The chain has TRBV25-1 and TRBJ1-4; no clear D gene. V gave up 7 bases and J gave up 5 bases, with 14 bases separating them. Germline-derived CDR1 and CDR2 are MGHDK and SYGVNS. The CDR3 is made up of 14 amino acids. In nucleotides, the CDR3 is TGTGCCAGCACCCGCAGTAACAAGAATGAAAAACTGTTTTTT. Its translation is CASTRSNKNEKLFF.

The V gene is TRBV11-2, the J gene TRBJ2-7; D is unresolved. There are 14 residues in the CDR3. The V end was cut by 1 base, the J end by 3 bases, with 10 bases between. Germline CDR1 and CDR2: SGHAT and FQNNGV. In DNA form, the CDR3 reads TGTGCCAGCAGCTTAGGTTCTGTAGGCTACGAGCAGTACTTC. This gives the protein CASSLGSVGYEQYF.

V usage is TRBV5-4 and J usage is TRBJ2-7, with D possibly matching TRBD1 (5 bases). The CDR3 contains 15 residues. CDR1 SGHNT and CDR2 YYREEE come from the germline V gene (reference sequence). Deletions cut 0 bases from V and 0 bases from J, with 10 bases between. CDR3 bases: TGTGCCAGCAGCTTGGGTGGGGCGAGCTCCTACGAGCAGTACTTC. This translates into CASSLGGASSYEQYF. Looking up the rest from reference TRBV5-4 and TRBJ2-7 gives the full variable domain: ETGVTQSPTHLIKTRGQQVTLRCSSQSGHNTVSWYQQALGQGPQFIFQYYREEENGRGNFPPRFSGLQFPNYSSELNVNALELDDSALYLCASSLGGASSYEQYFGPGTRLTVT.

This chain links TRBV27 with TRBJ2-5; TRBD2 might be the D (6 bases). The J call is uncertain, as TRBJ2-7 better fits the DNA end. The CDR3 length is 13 residues. CDR1 is MNHEY, CDR2 SMNVEV, per germline (reference sequence). The chain's CDR3 is CASRLARSYEQYF. CDR3 coding DNA: TGTGCCAGCAGGCTAGCGCGCTCCTACGAGCAGTACTTC.

V is TRBV6-5 and J is TRBJ2-7; 10 bases fit TRBD2. Germline loops: CDR1 MNHEY, CDR2 SVGAGI. Trimming cost V 4 bases and J 6 bases; bases outside gene matches: 6. The CDR3 is 14 amino acids. The CDR3 sequence is CASSSGTSVFEQYF. For the CDR3, the DNA is TGTGCCAGCAGTTCCGGGACTAGCGTCTTCGAGCAGTACTTC.

This clone was seen only a few times. The chain couples TRBV19 to TRBJ1-5; 10 bases are shared with TRBD1. CDR3 length equals 16 residues. From germline, CDR1 is LNHDA and CDR2 SQIVND (reference sequence). V gave up 0 bases and J gave up 5 bases; unmatched junction bases: 4. The chain's CDR3 is CASSIDRDRGYQPQHF. CDR3 coding DNA: TGTGCCAGTAGTATAGATCGGGACAGGGGTTATCAGCCCCAGCATTTT.

The chain combines TRBV19 with TRBJ1-2, with unresolved D. The CDR3 contains 14 residues. Germline V gene lookup returns CDR1 LNHDA and CDR2 SQIVND (reference sequence). V was clipped by 1 base and J by 4 bases, with 10 bases between them. The CDR3 nucleotides are TGTGCCAGTAGTATAGGGACGGACCTCTATGGCTACACCTTC. Encoded protein: CASSIGTDLYGYTF.

This sequence joins TRBV7-2 and TRBJ2-7; unclear D gene. V was cut by 2 bases and J by 5 bases, with 10 bases left in between. Germline lookup yields CDR1 SGHTA and CDR2 FQGNSA. There are 13 residues in the CDR3. CDR3 in amino acids: CASSLKGRHEQYF. The CDR3 bases are TGTGCCAGCAGCTTAAAGGGCCGCCACGAGCAGTACTTC.

This clone appeared a single time. The rearrangement links TRBV27 to TRBJ2-3, with TRBD2 matching 8 bases. The CDR3 extends over 17 amino acids. The V segment lost 5 bases and the J segment 3 bases; nucleotides outside the gene matches: 13. Germline CDR1 and CDR2: MNHEY and SMNVEV (reference sequence). For the CDR3, the DNA is TGTGCCAGCAGTCTAGAAGGGAGCGGGAGTGGGACAGATACGCAGTATTTT. This codes for CASSLEGSGSGTDTQYF.

The chain uses TRBV10-3 and TRBJ1-1; D remains unclear. The V gene lost 10 bases and the J gene lost 4 bases, with 10 bases spanning the gap. Germline CDR1 and CDR2: ENHRY and SYGVKD. The CDR3 is 11 amino acids. CDR3 sequence (DNA): TGTGCCACAAACCCGGGCACTGAAGCTTTCTTT. It specifies CATNPGTEAFF.

The chain joins TRBV7-2 to TRBJ2-5; 13 positions agree with TRBD2. Germline CDR1 and CDR2: SGHTA and FQGNSA. This CDR3 is built from 16 residues. Losses at the gene ends were 2 bases for V and 5 bases for J; bases not matched to a gene: 5. The CDR3 DNA reads TGTGCCAGCAGCTTAAGCCTGGGACTAGCGGGGGAGACCCAGTACTTC. This encodes CASSLSLGLAGETQYF.

The chain recombines TRBV28 with TRBJ2-1, with TRBD1 matching over 9 bases. CDR3 size: 16 residues. Germline CDR1 is MDHEN and CDR2 is SYDVKM. The V segment lost 6 bases and the J segment 4 bases; nucleotides outside the gene matches: 10. The CDR3 DNA is TGTGCCAGCAGAATAATACGACAGGGGGATTACAATGAGCAGTTCTTC. This sequence encodes CASRIIRQGDYNEQFF. The full variable domain, in which reference TRBV28 and TRBJ2-1 provide the parts outside the CDR3, is DVKVTQSSRYLVKRTGEKVFLECVQDMDHENMFWYRQDPGLGLRLIYFSYDVKMKEKGDIPEGYSVSREKKERFSLILESASTNQTSMYLCASRIIRQGDYNEQFFGPGTRLTVL.

The chain is built from TRBV9 and TRBJ2-7; 8 bases match TRBD1. The CDR3 consists of 14 residues. From germline, CDR1 is SGDLS and CDR2 YYNGEE. V shed 3 bases, J shed 6 bases, and the junction held 8 bases outside the gene matches. The CDR3 reads CASSAQGARGEQYF. The CDR3 coding sequence is TGTGCCAGCAGCGCCCAGGGGGCCCGGGGCGAGCAGTACTTC.

The V and J genes are TRBV30 and TRBJ1-1, with D possibly matching TRBD1 (5 bases). This CDR3 is built from 13 residues. Germline values: CDR1 GTSNPN, CDR2 SVGIG (reference sequence). V lost 1 base and J lost 2, with 8 bases in between. The CDR3 bases are TGTGCCTGGAGTGCACAGGCCAACACTGAAGCTTTCTTT. As protein: CAWSAQANTEAFF.

The CDR3 DNA sequence: TGTGCCAGCAGCTTAGGTGCCCTGGGCTCCTACAATGAGCAGTTCTTC. Protein sequence: CASSLGALGSYNEQFF. This rearrangement joins TRBV7-7 to TRBJ2-1, with D hard to call. The V and J ends lost 1 base and 0 bases respectively, with 10 bases between them. CDR3 length: 16 residues. Germline CDR1 is SSHAT and CDR2 is FNYEAQ (reference sequence).

This clone has a single count. The CDR3 nucleotides read TGTGCCAGCAGTTACGGGGGGAAAGGCACTGAAGCTTTCTTT. Protein: CASSYGGKGTEAFF. The J gene is TRBJ1-1, the V gene TRBV6-5; tentatively, D is TRBD1 (5 bases). Germline V gene data show CDR1 as MNHEY and CDR2 as SVGAGI. The CDR3 is 14 amino acids. Trimming shortened V by 2 bases and J by 4 bases, and 11 bases separated the two germline ends.

This clone came up a few times. This chain connects TRBV18 to TRBJ1-2; possibly TRBD1 for D (6 bases). CDR1 is KGHSH, CDR2 LQKENI, per germline. CDR3 length: 14 amino acids. V was pared by 6 bases and J by 5 bases, with 16 bases between. CDR3 in amino acids: CASSLDRTSYGYTF. Here the CDR3 DNA reads TGTGCCAGCTCCCTGGACAGAACTTCTTATGGCTACACCTTC.

Concerning this clone: Germline and junction disagree at one end, which may indicate a read error. The CDR3: CASSLDQGRAKDF. CDR3 DNA sequence: TGTGCCAGCAGCTTAGATCAAGGGAGGGCTAAGGACTTC. The V call is TRBV7-9, the J call TRBJ2-7, with 7 bases lining up with TRBD2. There are 13 residues in the CDR3. Germline V gene lookup returns CDR1 SEHNR and CDR2 FQNEAQ (reference sequence).

The J gene is TRBJ1-2, the V gene TRBV30; 8 positions match TRBD1. V was pared by 4 bases and J by 3 bases, with 7 bases of the junction left unmatched. The CDR3 has 14 residues. Germline-derived CDR1 and CDR2 are GTSNPN and SVGIG (reference sequence). CDR3 DNA sequence: TGTGCCTGGACTGGACAGGGCCGGGACTATGGCTACACCTTC. Amino acids: CAWTGQGRDYGYTF.

This sequence joins TRBV9 and TRBJ1-2; the D gene is possibly TRBD1 (6 bases). CDR1 is SGDLS, CDR2 YYNGEE, per germline. Trimming left V 4 bases short and J 8 bases short, with 24 bases between. The CDR3 runs to 16 residues. Here the CDR3 reads CASSPKPQGGVEGYTF. The CDR3, as DNA: TGTGCCAGCAGCCCGAAACCACAGGGCGGGGTGGAAGGCTACACCTTC. The complete variable domain, with remaining parts taken from reference TRBV9 and TRBJ1-2, reads DSGVTQTPKHLITATGQRVTLRCSPRSGDLSVYWYQQSLDQGLQFLIQYYNGEERAKGNILERFSAQQFPDLHSELNLSSLELGDSALYFCASSPKPQGGVEGYTFGSGTRLTVV.

V gene TRBV5-8 combines with J gene TRBJ2-5; D remains unclear. From germline, CDR1 is SGHTS and CDR2 YDEGEE. The CDR3 contains 14 residues. The V end was cut by 1 base, the J end by 0 bases, with 7 bases between. This CDR3 reads CASSLYQNQETQYF. As DNA, the CDR3 is TGTGCCAGCAGCTTGTACCAGAACCAAGAGACCCAGTACTTC.

The CDR3 DNA is TGTGCCAGCAGTTACTCGAGTACCTCTGGGGCCAACGTCCTGACTTTC. Translating it yields CASSYSSTSGANVLTF. The V and J genes are TRBV6-5 and TRBJ2-6; D is uncertain. Germline V lookup: CDR1 MNHEY, CDR2 SVGAGI. The CDR3 has 16 amino acids. The ends were cut back, 0 bases at V and 0 bases at J, with 6 bases in the middle.

The chain is built from TRBV5-6 and TRBJ2-5; no definite D call. Germline V CDR1 and CDR2: SGHDT, YYEEEE. Trimming cost V 1 base and J 2 bases, with 0 bases left between them. The CDR3 sequence is 11 residues long. The CDR3 nucleotides read TGTGCCAGCAGCTTGCAAGAGACCCAGTACTTC. It codes for CASSLQETQYF.